This T cell receptor beta chain was retrieved from a study of blood T cell repertoires in COVID-19. Study in general: Both acute and convalescent COVID-19 samples were obtained from the United States, Italy and Spain.

The table came from immunoSEQ multiplex PCR; TCRdb's copy has only in-frame clones and leaves some out. The sample lists about 120,000 clones, 85% occurring once. The germline V gene has CDR1 MDHEN and CDR2 SYDVKM. The ends were cut back, 3 bases at V and 0 bases at J, with 11 bases in the middle. CDR3 size: 16 residues. This receptor was taken from an older woman with COVID-19, enrolled during active disease. The rearrangement uses TRBV28 and TRBJ1-4; D is possibly TRBD1 (6 bases). The sequencing input was peripheral blood. Written as DNA, the CDR3 is TGTGCCAGCAGTTTGGTCAGGGGCGCAACTAATGAAAAACTGTTTTTT. Translation: CASSLVRGATNEKLFF.